A selection of T cell receptor beta chains follows, all from one sample in a study of shared clonotypes between healthy human individuals. Profiling relied on immunoSEQ multiplex PCR, and the TCRdb table lists in-frame clones only, not all of them. Found here are 950,000 to 1,300,000 clones, more than 65% of them singletons; the top ten hold approximately 1.5%. The sample taken for sequencing was memory CD4+ T cells sorted from blood. The receptor set was obtained from a man younger than 35 in good health. CDR3s include the opening cysteine and the closing phenylalanine or tryptophan. A D gene is named only where the DNA matches it firmly. Size is omitted from some rows. Given values are once, few, many or a class for expanded clones.

TRBD2 | 16 | TRBJ2-3 | few | TRBV5-1 | CASSLQVAGVQDTQYF | TGCGCCAGCAGCTTGCAGGTAGCGGGAGTACAGGATACGCAGTATTTT
. | 17 | TRBJ2-7 | . | TRBV5-1 | CASSMGNSGNIAYEQYF | TGCGCCAGCAGCATGGGGAACTCTGGGAACATAGCCTACGAGCAGTACTTC
TRBD2 | 15 | TRBJ2-3 | . | TRBV7-6 | CASSLTSAGTDTQYF | TGTGCCAGCAGCTTGACTAGCGCGGGCACAGATACGCAGTATTTT
TRBD1 | 15 | TRBJ2-7 | . | TRBV11-2 | CASSLYGTAPYEQYF | TGTGCCAGCAGCTTATACGGGACAGCTCCCTACGAGCAGTACTTC
. | 12 | TRBJ1-3 | . | TRBV30 | CGWGSSGNTIYF | TGCGGATGGGGGTCCTCTGGAAACACCATATATTTT
. | 15 | TRBJ1-1 | . | TRBV29-1 | CSVESGHGPNTEAFF | TGCAGCGTTGAGAGCGGGCATGGGCCGAACACTGAAGCTTTCTTT
. | 14 | TRBJ1-1 | . | TRBV5-1 | CASSLDGGNTEAFF | TGCGCCAGCAGCTTGGACGGAGGGAACACTGAAGCTTTCTTT
. | 15 | TRBJ1-2 | . | TRBV18 | CASSPTGQFNYGYTF | TGTGCCAGCTCACCGACGGGACAATTTAACTATGGCTACACCTTC
TRBD2 | 16 | TRBJ2-1 | few | TRBV7-3 | CASSIDAGGFYNEQFF | TGTGCCAGCAGCATAGATGCGGGGGGCTTCTACAATGAGCAGTTCTTC
. | 13 | TRBJ2-1 | . | TRBV27 | CASSLRSWSEQFF | TGTGCCAGCAGTTTGAGGAGCTGGAGTGAGCAGTTCTTC
TRBD1 | 14 | TRBJ1-3 | . | TRBV28 | CASSLDRGRNTIYF | TGTGCCAGCAGCCTTGACAGGGGAAGAAACACCATATATTTT